The clone carrying this T cell receptor (beta chain) has only one observation. The CDR3 has 16 residues. Trimming left V 3 bases short and J 0 bases short, with 10 bases between. In germline, CDR1 is SGDLS, CDR2 YYNGEE. The sample comes from a study of blood T cell repertoires in COVID-19. Study details: COVID-19 samples, acute and convalescent, were from the United States, Italy and Spain.

Per the authors' pipeline: Nucleated cell counts were estimated from reference gene primer amplification. The method was immunoSEQ multiplex PCR; TCRdb's version includes in-frame clones alone and lacks a portion of them. The V and J calls and the clone size are those of that table, but D and trimming were determined from the DNA. In the table there are about 120,000 clones, around nine tenths of which are singletons. Sample: peripheral blood. The clonotype was recovered from a man aged 55 to 70 with COVID-19, enrolled during active disease. The rearrangement joins TRBV9 to TRBJ1-6, with a tentative D call TRBD1 (5 bases). CDR3 in DNA: TGTGCCAGCAGCGGAGCGGGGGGCTCCTATAATTCACCCCTCCACTTT. Translation gives CASSGAGGSYNSPLHF.